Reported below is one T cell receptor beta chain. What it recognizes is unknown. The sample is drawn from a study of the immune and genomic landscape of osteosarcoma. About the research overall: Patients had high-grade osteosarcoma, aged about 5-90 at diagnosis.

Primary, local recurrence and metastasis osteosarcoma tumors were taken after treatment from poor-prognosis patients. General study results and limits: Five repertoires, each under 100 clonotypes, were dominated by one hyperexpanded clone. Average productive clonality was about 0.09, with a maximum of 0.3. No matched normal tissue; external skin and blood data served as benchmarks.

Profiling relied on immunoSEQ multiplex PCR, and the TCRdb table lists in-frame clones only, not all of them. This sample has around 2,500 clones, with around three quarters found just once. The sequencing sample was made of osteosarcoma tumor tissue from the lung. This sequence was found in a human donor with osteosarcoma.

The CDR3 reads CASSYSFRPLGQETQYF. The CDR3 nucleotides read TGTGCCAGCAGTTACTCGTTTCGGCCTCTCGGCCAAGAGACCCAGTACTTC. V and J are TRBV6-8 and TRBJ2-5, with unresolved D. Looked up from germline, CDR1 is MNHGY and CDR2 is SAAAGT. Trimming left V 0 bases short and J 1 base short, with 15 bases between. The CDR3 loop spans 17 amino acids.